Presented here are 17 T cell receptor beta chains from one specimen sequenced in a study of vaccination effects on CD4 cells after COVID-19. Isolating CD4+ T cells followed more than 9 days of culture. Infection dated between March and December 2020, before the Alpha, Beta and Delta variants reached the United States. All study participants received two doses of BNT162b2 or mRNA-1273 vaccine. The repertoire was sequenced with immunoSEQ multiplex PCR; TCRdb's copy has only in-frame clones and lacks some. In the table there are around 50,000 clones, 65% to 75% of which are singletons. Their target antigens are unknown. The source material was CD4+ T cells from PBMCs cultured without peptide, sampled after COVID-19 vaccination. Source of these receptors: a human donor who had a prior SARS-CoV-2 infection.

This clone has just one count. V usage is TRBV11-2 and J usage is TRBJ2-1; the match to TRBD2 covers 11 bases. J gave up 4 bases and V 5 bases, and 16 bases lay outside the gene matches. CDR1 SGHAT and CDR2 FQNNGV come from the germline V gene. The CDR3 sequence is 19 residues long. The CDR3 DNA is TGTGCCAGCAGCCCCCTAGGGCTAGCGGGGGGAAGAGGATACAATGAGCAGTTCTTC. Translating gives CASSPLGLAGGRGYNEQFF.

Here the CDR3 DNA reads TGTGCCAGCAGCTTAGGGGGGTTGGGAGAGCAGTACTTC. Translation gives CASSLGGLGEQYF. The chain has TRBV11-2 and TRBJ2-7, with D possibly being TRBD1 or TRBD2 (5 bases each). From germline, CDR1 is SGHAT and CDR2 FQNNGV. V was pared by 1 base and J by 7 bases, with 11 bases between. The CDR3 length is 13 residues.

The chain combines TRBV5-1 with TRBJ2-7; TRBD1 agrees at 8 bases. This CDR3 contains 13 residues. The V and J ends lost 4 bases and 4 bases, in that order; junction bases with no gene match: 4. The germline CDR1 and CDR2 sequences are SGHRS and YFSETQ. The CDR3, as DNA: TGCGCCAGCAGCAGGGGACAGGATTACGAGCAGTACTTC. Protein: CASSRGQDYEQYF.

This clone appeared a single time. The J gene is TRBJ2-2, the V gene TRBV9; D not resolved. V lost 3 bases and J 5 bases, leaving 11 bases between the germline ends. Germline V CDR1 and CDR2: SGDLS, YYNGEE. The CDR3 length is 14 residues. In DNA form, the CDR3 reads TGTGCCAGCAGCGAGGCCCTTAGGACCGGGGAGCTGTTTTTT. Protein product: CASSEALRTGELFF.

This chain uses TRBV2 with TRBJ2-7, with 7 bases lining up with TRBD2. Trimming at V came to 8 bases and at J to 1 base, leaving 11 bases not matched to a gene. The CDR3 length is 15 residues. Germline V gene data show CDR1 as SNHLY and CDR2 as FYNNEI. As DNA, the CDR3 is TGTGCCAGCGATATGGGAGGGTCCAGATCCTACGAGCAGTACTTC. Residues: CASDMGGSRSYEQYF.

There are a few counts of this clone. The gene calls are TRBV6-1 and TRBJ1-5; D unresolved. The CDR3 has 12 amino acids. V lost 2 bases to trimming and J lost 6 bases, with 5 bases between them. Germline V gives CDR1 MNHNS, CDR2 SASEGT. The CDR3 region is CASSEKGQPQHF. The CDR3, as DNA: TGTGCCAGCAGTGAAAAGGGTCAGCCCCAGCATTTT.

This chain joins TRBV5-1 and TRBJ1-4; 11 nucleotides line up with TRBD1. Germline V lookup: CDR1 SGHRS, CDR2 YFSETQ. The CDR3 is 14 residues long. Trimming cost V 7 bases and J 7 bases; bases outside gene matches: 6. CDR3 bases: TGCGCCAGCGGCACCGGGACAGGGGGTGAAAAACTGTTTTTT. It codes for CASGTGTGGEKLFF. The full variable domain, rest sourced from reference TRBV5-1 and TRBJ1-4, is KAGVTQTPRYLIKTRGQQVTLSCSPISGHRSVSWYQQTPGQGLQFLFEYFSETQRNKGNFPGRFSGRQFSNSRSEMNVSTLELGDSALYLCASGTGTGGEKLFFGSGTQLSVL.

This clone was seen a single time. The chain links TRBV4-1 to TRBJ2-4; 8 bases are shared with TRBD2. The CDR3 totals 18 residues. Germline loops: CDR1 MGHRA, CDR2 YSYEKL. J was trimmed by 1 base and V by 3 bases; bases with no gene match: 11. CDR3 residues: CASSHTPGGQPAKNIQYF. Written as DNA, the CDR3 is TGCGCCAGCAGCCACACCCCGGGAGGGCAGCCCGCCAAAAACATTCAGTACTTC.

The chain is built from TRBV3-1 (or the pseudogene TRBV3-2) and TRBJ1-5, with D possibly TRBD1 on 6 matching bases. This CDR3 comprises 16 residues. Looked up from germline, CDR1 is LGHDT and CDR2 is YNNKEL (reference sequence). V shed 1 base and J shed 6 bases, with 16 bases lying between them. The DNA for the CDR3 is TGTGCCAGCAGCCAAGGCTACAGGGATGCGATTCAGCCCCAGCATTTT. It translates to CASSQGYRDAIQPQHF.

This clone was counted many times. CDR3 in amino acids: CASSQAGQTWGTQYF. The CDR3 nucleotides are TGTGCCAGCAGCCAAGCAGGGCAGACATGGGGGACCCAGTACTTC. The chain has TRBV14 and TRBJ2-5, with D perhaps matching TRBD1 (5 bases). Germline V gives CDR1 SGHDN, CDR2 FVKESK. CDR3 length equals 15 residues. V was pared by 1 base and J by 7 bases, with 16 bases between. The full variable domain, completed using reference TRBV14 and TRBJ2-5, is EAGVTQFPSHSVIEKGQTVTLRCDPISGHDNLYWYRRVMGKEIKFLLHFVKESKQDESGMPNNRFLAERTGGTYSTLKVQPAELEDSGVYFCASSQAGQTWGTQYFGPGTRLLVL.

The chain links TRBV12-3 or TRBV12-4 to TRBJ1-1; tentatively, D is TRBD1 (5 bases). CDR3 size: 12 residues. V lost 3 bases and J lost 11, with 13 bases in between. The CDR3 sequence: CASSLSGLDAFF. CDR3 DNA: TGTGCCAGCAGTTTGTCGGGGCTGGATGCTTTCTTT.

The chain couples TRBV4-2 to TRBJ2-1; possible D gene TRBD2, 5 bases. Germline loops: CDR1 LGHNA, CDR2 YNFKEQ. Deletions cut 0 bases from V and 4 bases from J, with 10 bases between. This CDR3 is built from 15 residues. CDR3 amino acids: CASSQEERTYNEQFF. DNA for the CDR3: TGTGCCAGCAGCCAAGAGGAGCGGACGTACAATGAGCAGTTCTTC.

This clone has only one observation. One end of the junction does not line up with germline, which may come from a read error. This rearrangement joins TRBV7-7 to TRBJ1-5; no reliable D call. Germline V gene data show CDR1 as SSHAT and CDR2 as FNYEAQ (reference sequence). This CDR3 comprises 13 residues. The CDR3 spells CASSLEAGQPQHF. Written as DNA, the CDR3 is TGTGCTAGCAGCTTAGAAGCTGGTCAGCCCCAGCATTTT. The variable domain in full, with the rest retrieved from reference TRBV7-7 and TRBJ1-5, is GAGVSQSPRYKVTKRGQDVTLRCDPISSHATLYWYQQALGQGPEFLTYFNYEAQPDKSGLPSDRFSAERPEGSISTLTIQRTEQRDSAMYRCASSLEAGQPQHFGDGTRLSIL.

This chain links TRBV13 with TRBJ2-2; 11 positions agree with TRBD2. CDR3 length: 18 amino acids. Germline V gene lookup returns CDR1 PRHDT and CDR2 FYEKMQ (reference sequence). Trimming at V came to 2 bases and at J to 4 bases, leaving 9 bases not matched to a gene. The CDR3 here is CASSLYSSGRIGTGELFF. The CDR3 nucleotides are TGTGCCAGCAGCTTATATTCTAGCGGGAGGATCGGCACCGGGGAGCTGTTTTTT.

The chain recombines TRBV19 with TRBJ1-3, with D possibly matching TRBD1 (5 bases). CDR3 size: 17 residues. CDR1 is LNHDA, CDR2 SQIVND, per germline (reference sequence). The germline V and J ends were trimmed by 3 bases and 0 bases, with 15 bases remaining between them. The CDR3 region has the DNA TGTGCCAGTAGTATTGTGGGGGGAACGAGCTCTGGAAACACCATATATTTT. This gives the protein CASSIVGGTSSGNTIYF.

The chain uses TRBV27 and TRBJ1-6, with TRBD1 matching over 7 bases. V gave up 5 bases and J gave up 8 bases; unmatched junction bases: 3. This CDR3 is 13 amino acids long. Germline loops: CDR1 MNHEY, CDR2 SMNVEV (reference sequence). The chain's CDR3 is CASSNTGDSPLHF. DNA of the CDR3: TGTGCCAGCAGTAACACAGGGGATTCACCCCTCCACTTT.

This clone was seen a handful of times. The chain employs TRBV5-4 and TRBJ1-2; D gene ambiguous. V lost 4 bases to trimming and J lost 8 bases, with 15 bases between them. This CDR3 has 13 amino acids. In germline, CDR1 is SGHNT, CDR2 YYREEE (reference sequence). The CDR3, as DNA: TGTGCCAGCAGCCTGGACCCAAACGTGGGCTACACCTTC. Protein sequence: CASSLDPNVGYTF.